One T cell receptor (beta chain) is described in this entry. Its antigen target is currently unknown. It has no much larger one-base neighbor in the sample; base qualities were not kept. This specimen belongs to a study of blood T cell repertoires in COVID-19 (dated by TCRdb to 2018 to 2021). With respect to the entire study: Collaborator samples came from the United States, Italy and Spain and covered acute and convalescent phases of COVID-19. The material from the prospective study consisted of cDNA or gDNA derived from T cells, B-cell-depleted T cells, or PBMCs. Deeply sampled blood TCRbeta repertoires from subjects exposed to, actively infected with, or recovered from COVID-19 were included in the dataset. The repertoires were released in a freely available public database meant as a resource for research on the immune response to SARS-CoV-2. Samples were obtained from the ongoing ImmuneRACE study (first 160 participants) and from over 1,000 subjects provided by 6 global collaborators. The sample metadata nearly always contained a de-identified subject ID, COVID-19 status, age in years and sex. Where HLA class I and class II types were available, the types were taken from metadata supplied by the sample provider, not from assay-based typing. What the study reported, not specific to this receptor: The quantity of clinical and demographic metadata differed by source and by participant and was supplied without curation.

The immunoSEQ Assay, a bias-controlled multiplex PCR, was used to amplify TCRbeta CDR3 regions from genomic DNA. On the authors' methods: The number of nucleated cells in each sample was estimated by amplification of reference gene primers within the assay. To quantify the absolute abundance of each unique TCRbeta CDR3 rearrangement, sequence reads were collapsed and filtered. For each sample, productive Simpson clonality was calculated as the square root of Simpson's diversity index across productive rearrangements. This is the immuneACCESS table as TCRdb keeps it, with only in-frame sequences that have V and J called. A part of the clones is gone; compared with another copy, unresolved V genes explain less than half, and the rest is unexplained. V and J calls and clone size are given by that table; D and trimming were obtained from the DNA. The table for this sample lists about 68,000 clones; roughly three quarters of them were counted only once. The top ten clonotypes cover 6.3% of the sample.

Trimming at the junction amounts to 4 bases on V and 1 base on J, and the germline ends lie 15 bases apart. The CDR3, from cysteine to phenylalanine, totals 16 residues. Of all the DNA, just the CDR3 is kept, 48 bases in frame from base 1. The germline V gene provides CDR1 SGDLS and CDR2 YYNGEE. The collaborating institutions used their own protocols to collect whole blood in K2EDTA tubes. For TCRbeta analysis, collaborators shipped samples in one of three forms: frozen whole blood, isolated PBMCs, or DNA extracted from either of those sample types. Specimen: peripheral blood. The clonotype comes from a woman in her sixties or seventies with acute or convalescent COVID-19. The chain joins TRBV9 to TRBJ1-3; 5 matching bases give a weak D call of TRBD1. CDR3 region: CASSPVVGESGNTIYF. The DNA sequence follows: TGTGCCAGCAGCCCCGTAGTAGGGGAATCTGGAAACACCATATATTTT. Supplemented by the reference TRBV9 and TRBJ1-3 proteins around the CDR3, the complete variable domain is DSGVTQTPKHLITATGQRVTLRCSPRSGDLSVYWYQQSLDQGLQFLIQYYNGEERAKGNILERFSAQQFPDLHSELNLSSLELGDSALYFCASSPVVGESGNTIYFGEGSWLTVV.